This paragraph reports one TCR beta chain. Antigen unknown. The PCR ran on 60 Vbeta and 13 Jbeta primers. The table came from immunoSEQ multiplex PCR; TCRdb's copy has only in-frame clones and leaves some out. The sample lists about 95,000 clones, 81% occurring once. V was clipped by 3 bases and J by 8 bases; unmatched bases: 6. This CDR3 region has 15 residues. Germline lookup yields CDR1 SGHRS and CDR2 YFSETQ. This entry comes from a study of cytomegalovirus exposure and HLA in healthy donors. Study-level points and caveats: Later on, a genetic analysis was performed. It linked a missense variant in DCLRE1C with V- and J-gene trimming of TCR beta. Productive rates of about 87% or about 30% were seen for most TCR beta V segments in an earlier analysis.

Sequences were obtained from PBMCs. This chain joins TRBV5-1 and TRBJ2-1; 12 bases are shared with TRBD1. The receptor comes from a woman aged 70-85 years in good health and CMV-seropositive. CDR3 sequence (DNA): TGCGCCAGCAGCTCTCCGGGACAGGGGGCCGATGAGCAGTTCTTC. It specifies CASSSPGQGADEQFF. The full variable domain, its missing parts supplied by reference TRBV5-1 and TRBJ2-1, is KAGVTQTPRYLIKTRGQQVTLSCSPISGHRSVSWYQQTPGQGLQFLFEYFSETQRNKGNFPGRFSGRQFSNSRSEMNVSTLELGDSALYLCASSSPGQGADEQFFGPGTRLTVL.